This is a list of T cell receptor beta chains from one sample in a study of T cells in localized non-small cell lung cancer. Profiling relied on immunoSEQ multiplex PCR, and the TCRdb table lists in-frame clones only, not all of them. This sample has over 10,000 clones, with approximately 88% found just once. Sample: peripheral blood, taken before any cancer treatment. The receptors were gathered from a male donor older than 55 with stage I squamous cell lung carcinoma. The CDR3 runs from the conserved cysteine through the conserved F or W. The D gene is left open where the match is weak. A clone size is listed for some rows: how often the clone was seen (once, few, many), or a class if it is expanded.

TRBD2 | TRBJ2-1 | TRBV7-9 | - | CASSLRGLSGNYNEQFF
TRBD1 | TRBJ2-1 | TRBV18 | - | CASSRRDSWNEQFF
- | TRBJ2-5 | TRBV21-1 | few | CASSRQGKETQYF
- | TRBJ2-7 | TRBV5-5 | few | CASSLTVSYEQYF
TRBD2 | TRBJ2-5 | TRBV2 | - | CASSEAGGGTQYF
- | TRBJ2-1 | TRBV30 | - | CAWSVRRSYNEQFF
- | TRBJ2-3 | TRBV7-9 | - | CASSFNTDTQYF
- | TRBJ1-2 | TRBV28 | once | CASTPGTVNYGYTF
- | TRBJ2-6 | TRBV5-4 | - | CASSFGSGANVLTF
- | TRBJ2-7 | TRBV27 | - | CASSHQLGEQYF
- | TRBJ2-1 | TRBV7-2 | - | CASSPYGTTRDEQFF
TRBD2 | TRBJ2-2 | TRBV2 | - | CASSRLAGGTGELFF
- | TRBJ2-5 | TRBV6-1 | - | CASSETGYETQYF
TRBD1 | TRBJ1-5 | TRBV27 | few | CASSAGTVRNQPQHF
- | TRBJ1-5 | TRBV4-1 | - | CASSQYRGQPQHF
TRBD1 | TRBJ2-7 | TRBV27 | - | CASSLRGQGVNEQYF
- | TRBJ2-7 | TRBV2 | - | CASRPTLPQGTEQYF
- | TRBJ2-3 | TRBV28 | - | CASSLAGNTDTQYF
- | TRBJ1-1 | TRBV7-6 | - | CASSLGYGPNTEAFF
TRBD2 | TRBJ2-1 | TRBV19 | - | CASRLAGGDNEQFF
TRBD1 | TRBJ2-3 | TRBV11-2 | - | CASSLGQGIAGTSTDTQYF
- | TRBJ1-2 | TRBV19 | - | CASKPDGPNYGYTF